Described below is a single T cell receptor beta chain sequence and its context. The sample holds many counts of this clonotype. This receptor's antigen is unknown. No base quality information exists; no much larger clone differs at one position. The sample belongs to a study of read filtering for tumor transcriptome and immune sequencing (dated by TCRdb to about 2020). Background on the whole study: Of the patients in the cohort, around 17 were male and fewer than 15 were female, and their mean age was 65.9 years, with a range of about 47 to 85. Whole-transcriptome libraries were prepared with the TruSeq RNA Access Library Prep Kit after DNase treatment. A main aim was a read-filtering strategy for immune repertoire data, specifically whether clonotypes supported by a single read should be removed. Under revised international staging, 8 or 9 patients fell into R-ISS I, approximately 15 into R-ISS II and roughly 7 into R-ISS III. TCR repertoires obtained by targeted immune repertoire sequencing and by bulk whole-transcriptome sequencing performed on the same bone marrow samples were compared. Per sample, about 4.05 to 11 million TCR-region mapped reads were obtained with IR-seq, compared with only about 80 to 1,400 with RNA-seq. Results the study describes overall, beyond this receptor: Compared with RNA-seq, IR-seq captured clonotypes at much higher depth and more reliably, and a smaller IR-seq throughput was enough to identify most shared clonotypes. Rather than purified T cells, the sorted CD138-negative fraction was a mixed bone marrow immune population. When single-read clonotypes were removed, the proportions of shared clonotypes in IR-seq and RNA-seq correlated more strongly. Single-read clonotypes made up approximately 84% of clonotypes but only roughly 3.6% of total reads in IR-seq, compared with more than 65% of clonotypes and 44.6% of reads in RNA-seq.

Every patient had bone marrow sampled at the time of active disease. Ficoll-Hypaque density gradient centrifugation was used to isolate bone marrow mononuclear cells. CD138-negative cells were obtained by negative selection after labeling with CD138 magnetic microbeads on a MACS separator, removing myeloma plasma cells. Flow cytometry on an Attune NxT with CD138 antibodies was used to check the purity of the isolated cells. TRIzol reagent was used to extract total RNA, and a NanoDrop spectrophotometer was used to quantify the extracted RNA. For each patient, the CD138-negative bone marrow sample underwent paired RNA-seq and IR-seq. The Immunoverse kit was used to build TCR libraries from about 400 ng RNA, with molecular barcoded adaptors covering alpha/delta and beta/gamma chains. TCR library preparation used the same RNA that went into transcriptome sequencing. Sequencing of the TCR libraries was done on an Illumina HiSeq 4000 with 2 x 150 cycles. Processing in the source paper ran as follows. With MiXCR, TCR reads were aligned to human V, D, J and C references and assembled into CDR3 clonotypes, with quality filtering and error correction included. The tcR package in R was used for analysis of clonotype counts and gene usage diversity. For inspection of raw mapping reads, RNA-seq reads were mapped by STAR aligner version 2.5.3a onto GRCh37 of the human genome. To test how sequencing depth affects detected clonotypes, IR-seq fastq files were randomly downsampled with Seqtk 1.3. The raw public data were reprocessed by TCRdb itself: fastp quality trimming at Q25, MiXCR clonotype calling, in-frame beta chains only. Rows are combined by CDR3 protein, so each entry shows the most common genes and DNA. It is TCRdb's table, rather than the study itself, that gives the V and J calls and clone size. This sample lists about 40,000 distinct CDR3 sequences; roughly 15% were detected once. The top ten constitute about 25% of the sample.

This clonotype originated in a donor at least 40 years old with multiple myeloma. The sample consisted of a population of CD138-negative cells sorted from bone marrow. The intended sense of this specimen's cell subset or site label: bone marrow mononuclear cells depleted of CD138+ plasma/myeloma cells by negative magnetic selection.

The CDR3 loop reads CASRGNRDGSYEQYF. The base sequence is TGCGCCAGCAGGGGTAACCGGGACGGCTCCTACGAGCAGTACTTC. Here the chain combines TRBV5-1 and TRBJ2-7; the D segment is perhaps TRBD1 or TRBD2, each sharing 5 matched bases. From a lookup of the germline V gene, CDR1 and CDR2 are SGHRS and YFSETQ. At the junction V is shortened by 5 bases and J by 0 bases, with 15 bases in between. From the cysteine through the phenylalanine, the CDR3 covers 15 amino acids. Only CDR3 DNA remains: 45 bases, in frame from the first base.